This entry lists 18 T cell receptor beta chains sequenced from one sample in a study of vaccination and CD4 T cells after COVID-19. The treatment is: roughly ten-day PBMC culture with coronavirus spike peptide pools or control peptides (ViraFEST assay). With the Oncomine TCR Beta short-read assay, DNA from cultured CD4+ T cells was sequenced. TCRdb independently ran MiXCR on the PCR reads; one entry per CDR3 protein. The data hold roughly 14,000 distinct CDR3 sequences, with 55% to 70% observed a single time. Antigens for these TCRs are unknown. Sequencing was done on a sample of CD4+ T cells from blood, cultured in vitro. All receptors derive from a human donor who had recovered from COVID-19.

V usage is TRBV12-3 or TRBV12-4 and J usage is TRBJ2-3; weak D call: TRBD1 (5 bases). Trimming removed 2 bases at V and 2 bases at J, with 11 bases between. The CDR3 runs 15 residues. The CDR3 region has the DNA TGTGCCAGCAGTTTATACGGCAGGGACACAGATACGCAGTATTTT. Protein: CASSLYGRDTDTQYF.

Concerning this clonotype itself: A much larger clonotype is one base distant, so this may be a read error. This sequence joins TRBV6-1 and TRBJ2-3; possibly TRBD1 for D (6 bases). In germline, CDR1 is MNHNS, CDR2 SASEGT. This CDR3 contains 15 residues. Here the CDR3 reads CVSSEQQGGTDTQYF. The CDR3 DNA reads TGTGTCAGCAGTGAACAACAGGGTGGCACAGATACGCAGTATTTT.

The CDR3 coding sequence is TGTGCCAGCATGGTAGCGAACGAGCAGTACTTC. This sequence encodes CASMVANEQYF. This sequence joins TRBV6-1 and TRBJ2-7, with D perhaps matching TRBD2 (5 bases). The CDR3 totals 11 residues. Germline CDR1 is MNHNS and CDR2 is SASEGT. V lost 7 bases, J lost 5 bases, and 9 bases lay in between.

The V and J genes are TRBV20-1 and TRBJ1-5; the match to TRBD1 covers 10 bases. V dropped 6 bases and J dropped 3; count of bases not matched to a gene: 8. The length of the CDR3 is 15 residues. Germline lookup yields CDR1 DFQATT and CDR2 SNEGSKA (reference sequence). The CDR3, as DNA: TGCAGTGCCCCCTCCAGACAGGGGGCCAATCAGCCCCAGCATTTT. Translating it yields CSAPSRQGANQPQHF.

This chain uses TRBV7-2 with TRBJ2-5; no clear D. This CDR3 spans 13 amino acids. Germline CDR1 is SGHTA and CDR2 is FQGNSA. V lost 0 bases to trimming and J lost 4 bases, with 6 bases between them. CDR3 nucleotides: TGTGCCAGCAGCTTAGCATATCGAGAGACCCAGTACTTC. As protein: CASSLAYRETQYF. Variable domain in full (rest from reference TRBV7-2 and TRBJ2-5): GAGVSQSPSNKVTEKGKDVELRCDPISGHTALYWYRQSLGQGLEFLIYFQGNSAPDKSGLPSDRFSAERTGGSVSTLTIQRTQQEDSAVYLCASSLAYRETQYFGPGTRLLVL.

The CDR3 loop is CATRQNSGNTIYF. The CDR3 nucleotides read TGTGCCACAAGACAGAACTCTGGAAACACCATATATTTT. The chain has TRBV15 and TRBJ1-3, with D perhaps matching TRBD1 (5 bases). The CDR3 sequence is 13 residues long. V shed 9 bases and J shed 0 bases, with 9 bases lying between them. Germline V gives CDR1 LNHNV, CDR2 YYDKDF (reference sequence). The full variable domain, with the rest looked up from reference TRBV15 and TRBJ1-3, is DAMVIQNPRYQVTQFGKPVTLSCSQTLNHNVMYWYQQKSSQAPKLLFHYYDKDFNNEADTPDNFQSRRPNTSFCFLDIRSPGLGDTAMYLCATRQNSGNTIYFGEGSWLTVV.

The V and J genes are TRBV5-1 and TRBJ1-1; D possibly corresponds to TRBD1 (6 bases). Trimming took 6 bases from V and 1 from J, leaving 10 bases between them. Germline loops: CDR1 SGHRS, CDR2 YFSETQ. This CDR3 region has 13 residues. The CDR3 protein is CASTWTENTEAFF. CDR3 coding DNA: TGCGCCAGCACTTGGACAGAGAACACTGAAGCTTTCTTT.

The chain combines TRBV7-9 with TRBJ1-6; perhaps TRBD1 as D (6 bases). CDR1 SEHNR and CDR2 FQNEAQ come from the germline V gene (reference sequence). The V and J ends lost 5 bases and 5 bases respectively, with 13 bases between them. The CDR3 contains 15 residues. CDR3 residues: CASSPPQGDNSPLHF. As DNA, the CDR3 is TGTGCCAGCAGCCCCCCACAGGGAGATAATTCACCCCTCCACTTT.

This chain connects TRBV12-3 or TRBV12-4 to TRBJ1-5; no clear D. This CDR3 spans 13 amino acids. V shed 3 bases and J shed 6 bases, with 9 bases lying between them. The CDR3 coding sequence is TGTGCCAGCAGTTTGGATTGGCCTCAGCCCCAGCATTTT. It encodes CASSLDWPQPQHF.

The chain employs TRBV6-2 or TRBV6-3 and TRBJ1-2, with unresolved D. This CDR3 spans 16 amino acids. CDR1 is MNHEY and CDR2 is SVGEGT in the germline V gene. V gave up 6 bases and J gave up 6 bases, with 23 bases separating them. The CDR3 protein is CASRDPGRTSIHGYTF. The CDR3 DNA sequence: TGTGCCAGCAGGGACCCAGGACGTACCTCGATACATGGCTACACCTTC.

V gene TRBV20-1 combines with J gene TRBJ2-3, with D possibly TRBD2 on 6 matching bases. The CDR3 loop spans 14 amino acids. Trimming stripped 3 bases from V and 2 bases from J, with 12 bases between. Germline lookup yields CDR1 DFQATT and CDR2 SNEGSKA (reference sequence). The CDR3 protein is CSASGTDPTDTQYF. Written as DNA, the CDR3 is TGCAGTGCTAGTGGGACTGATCCCACAGATACGCAGTATTTT.

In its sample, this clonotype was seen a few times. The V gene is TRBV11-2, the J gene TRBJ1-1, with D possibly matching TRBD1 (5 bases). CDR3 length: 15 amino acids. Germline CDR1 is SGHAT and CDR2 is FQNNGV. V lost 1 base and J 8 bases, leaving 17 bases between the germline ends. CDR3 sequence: CASSLGGGALGEAFF. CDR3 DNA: TGTGCCAGCAGCTTAGGGGGGGGAGCGTTGGGCGAAGCTTTCTTT.

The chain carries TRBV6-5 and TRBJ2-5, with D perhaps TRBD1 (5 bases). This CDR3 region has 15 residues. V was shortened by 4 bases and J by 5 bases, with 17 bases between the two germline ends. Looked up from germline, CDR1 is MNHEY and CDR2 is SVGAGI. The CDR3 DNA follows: TGTGCCAGCAGTTCACCCCAGGGTACTGGGGAGACCCAGTACTTC. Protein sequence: CASSSPQGTGETQYF.

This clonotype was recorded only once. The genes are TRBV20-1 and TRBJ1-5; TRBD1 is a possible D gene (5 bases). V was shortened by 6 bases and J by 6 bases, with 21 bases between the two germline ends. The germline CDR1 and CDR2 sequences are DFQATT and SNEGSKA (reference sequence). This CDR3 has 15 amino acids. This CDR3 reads CSAGGLQRLGQPQHF. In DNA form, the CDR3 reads TGCAGTGCCGGGGGACTCCAAAGGCTTGGTCAGCCCCAGCATTTT.

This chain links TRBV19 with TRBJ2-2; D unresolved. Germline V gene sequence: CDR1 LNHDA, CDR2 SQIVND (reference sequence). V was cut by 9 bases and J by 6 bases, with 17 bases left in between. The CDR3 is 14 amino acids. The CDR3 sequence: CASNVKVGAGELFF. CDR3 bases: TGTGCCAGCAACGTAAAGGTCGGAGCCGGGGAGCTGTTTTTT.

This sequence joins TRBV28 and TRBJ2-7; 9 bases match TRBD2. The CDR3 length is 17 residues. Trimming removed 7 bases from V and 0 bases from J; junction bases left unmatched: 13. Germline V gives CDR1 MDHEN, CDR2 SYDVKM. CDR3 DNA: TGTGCCAGCATAGGGGCTAGCGGGGACCCCTCCTCCTACGAGCAGTACTTC. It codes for CASIGASGDPSSYEQYF.

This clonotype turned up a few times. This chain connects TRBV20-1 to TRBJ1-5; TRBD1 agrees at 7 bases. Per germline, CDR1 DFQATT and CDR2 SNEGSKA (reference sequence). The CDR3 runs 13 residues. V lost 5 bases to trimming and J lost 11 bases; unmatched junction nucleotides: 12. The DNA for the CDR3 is TGCAGTGCTGGACAGGTATCATTCCCAGCCCAGCATTTT. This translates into CSAGQVSFPAQHF.

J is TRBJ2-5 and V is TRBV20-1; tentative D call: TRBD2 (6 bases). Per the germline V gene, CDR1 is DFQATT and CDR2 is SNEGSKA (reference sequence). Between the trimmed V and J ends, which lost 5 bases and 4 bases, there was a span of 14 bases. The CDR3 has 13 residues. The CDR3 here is CSAPGRYGETQYF. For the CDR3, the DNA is TGCAGTGCTCCCGGGAGATATGGAGAGACCCAGTACTTC.